This T cell receptor beta chain was profiled in a study of control samples from healthy donors and cancer patients. After removal of 3 bases from V and 7 bases from J, the junction contained 16 bases not matched to a gene. Germline values: CDR1 SGHAT, CDR2 FQNNGV. The CDR3 spans 17 residues. Libraries were prepared by immunoSEQ multiplex PCR; TCRdb keeps only in-frame clonotypes and omits some of them. The table shows under 65,000 clones, with more than 85% occurring only once. This sequence was found in a man in his thirties or forties with colorectal cancer. Sample: PBMCs. The rearrangement links TRBV11-2 to TRBJ1-1, with 8 bases lining up with TRBD1. CDR3 sequence reads: CASSFPPGQVGGDEAFF. DNA for the CDR3: TGTGCCAGCAGCTTCCCGCCGGGACAGGTAGGAGGGGATGAAGCTTTCTTT.